What follows describes a single T cell receptor (beta chain). The antigen is unknown. This sample is part of a study of T-cell memory formation after mild COVID-19. Turning to the study itself: TCR clusters were largely donor specific. Study results and caveats: Mostly located in CM and EM were contracting CD4+ clones, with contracting CD8+ clones located in EMRA.

TCR alpha and TCR beta cDNA libraries carrying sample barcodes and UMIs were produced by 5'RACE using constant-segment primers. Via MiXCR, TCRdb re-called the 5' RACE reads, giving one row per CDR3 protein. The sample lists around 510,000 distinct CDR3 sequences; roughly 20% were seen once. In germline, CDR1 is SGDLS, CDR2 YYNGEE. There are 18 residues in the CDR3. The V gene end was trimmed by 0 bases and the J gene end by 4 bases; junction bases not matched to a gene: 12. Sample: PBMCs or a T cell subset sorted from them (not recorded which). This TCR came from an adult woman who had mild COVID-19 (a few samples of this study predate the infection). Cell type and time point are not known. This rearrangement joins TRBV9 to TRBJ2-1; TRBD2 aligns across 8 bases. The CDR3 spells CASSVELLAEIPYNEQFF. CDR3 sequence (DNA): TGTGCCAGCAGCGTAGAGCTACTAGCGGAAATTCCTTACAATGAGCAGTTCTTC.